This TCR beta chain was recovered during a study of cytomegalovirus exposure and HLA in healthy donors. Comments on this clone: Antigen unknown.

The CDR3 consists of 12 residues. Germline CDR1 WNHNN, CDR2 SYGVQD (reference sequence). The V and J ends lost 5 bases and 10 bases respectively, with 14 bases between them. Some clones are missing from TCRdb's copy, which holds only in-frame ones; the method was immunoSEQ multiplex PCR. Of around 70,000 clones in the sample, about 93% were seen once. Findings and limits, study-wide: The CMV antigen specificity of a few CMV-associated chains was confirmed through in vitro analysis. Most TCR sequences proved rare, with some public TCRs found in many donors.

These donors were members of the 120-subject validation cohort, a group separate from the approximately 700-subject first cohort. This chain connects TRBV10-1 to TRBJ1-1; D perhaps matches TRBD1 (5 bases). The receptor comes from a man aged 18 to 29 in good health and CMV-seropositive. Sequencing input: PBMCs. The CDR3 sequence: CASSSGGFGAFF. The CDR3 DNA sequence: TGCGCCAGCAGTAGCGGGGGGTTCGGAGCTTTCTTT.